These 23 T cell receptor beta chains came from one sample sequenced in a study of radiotherapy plus CTLA-4 blockade in lung cancer. TCRdb keeps only in-frame clones here, not all; method: immunoSEQ multiplex PCR. Of some 100,000 clones listed, 65% to 85% were seen once; the top ten hold approximately 5%. The specimen was peripheral blood, collected from a patient treated with radiotherapy plus ipilimumab. These receptors all come from a human donor with non-small cell lung cancer who had a partial response to radiotherapy plus ipilimumab.

This chain connects TRBV7-2 to TRBJ1-4, with D tentatively TRBD1 (6 bases). The CDR3 loop spans 12 amino acids. Germline lookup yields CDR1 SGHTA and CDR2 FQGNSA. Between the trimmed V and J ends, which lost 5 bases and 11 bases, there was a span of 12 bases. CDR3 amino acids: CASSRDIGKLFF. CDR3 coding DNA: TGTGCCAGCAGCCGGGACATTGGTAAACTGTTTTTT.

This clone was seen a single time. This rearrangement joins TRBV9 to TRBJ1-4; possibly TRBD1 for D (5 bases). The CDR3 length is 13 residues. With 0 bases removed from V and 8 bases from J, the gap between germline ends came to 8 bases. CDR1 is SGDLS, CDR2 YYNGEE, per germline. CDR3 DNA sequence: TGTGCCAGCAGCGTAGATCAGGGAGAAAAACTGTTTTTT. Translated, it gives CASSVDQGEKLFF.

The CDR3 DNA sequence: TGTGCCAGCAGACCCGGGACTAGCGGGAGTAGGAAGACCCAGTACTTC. Amino acid sequence: CASRPGTSGSRKTQYF. V is TRBV6-6 and J is TRBJ2-5; 14 bases are a match to TRBD2. The CDR3 covers 16 residues. Trimming took 6 bases from V and 6 from J; bases not matched to a gene: 9. Per the germline V gene, CDR1 is MNHNY and CDR2 is SVGAGI (reference sequence).

The chain recombines TRBV19 with TRBJ2-7; the match to TRBD2 covers 8 bases. Germline V gene lookup returns CDR1 LNHDA and CDR2 SQIVND (reference sequence). With V trimmed by 4 bases and J by 3 bases, 5 bases remained unmatched. The CDR3 consists of 14 residues. Written as DNA, the CDR3 is TGTGCCAGTAGTAGCCGGGAGGGAAACTACGAGCAGTACTTC. Translation gives CASSSREGNYEQYF.

V gene TRBV30 combines with J gene TRBJ2-5, with no clear D. CDR1 and CDR2 from the germline V gene are GTSNPN and SVGIG (reference sequence). The ends were cut back, 1 base at V and 5 bases at J, with 11 bases in the middle. There are 13 residues in the CDR3. CDR3 nucleotides: TGTGCCTGGAGTGCCGTGCTCCGGGAGACCCAGTACTTC. Translated, it gives CAWSAVLRETQYF.

The CDR3 protein is CASRPRQVGQPQHF. For the CDR3, the DNA is TGTGCCAGCAGACCCAGACAGGTTGGTCAGCCCCAGCATTTT. This chain joins TRBV6-5 and TRBJ1-5; possible D gene TRBD1, 6 bases. Germline values: CDR1 MNHEY, CDR2 SVGAGI. Trimming stripped 6 bases from V and 6 bases from J, with 15 bases between. The CDR3 covers 14 residues.

V gene TRBV21-1 combines with J gene TRBJ2-5; TRBD2, as called in the table, went unchecked against the DNA. TRBV21-1 is a pseudogene locus. The CDR3 sequence is 13 residues long. The chain's CDR3 is CASDEGNQETQYF. In DNA, the CDR3 is TGTGCCAGCGATGAGGGAAACCAAGAGACCCAGTACTTC.

The gene calls are TRBV5-8 and TRBJ2-3; D might be TRBD2 (5 bases). Germline V gene data show CDR1 as SGHTS and CDR2 as YDEGEE. Trimming took 4 bases from V and 0 from J, leaving 15 bases between them. This CDR3 comprises 16 residues. The CDR3: CASSGQWSGSTDTQYF. CDR3 nucleotides: TGTGCCAGCAGCGGCCAGTGGAGCGGCAGCACAGATACGCAGTATTTT.

J is TRBJ1-1 and V is TRBV19, with TRBD1 identical over 7 bases. Germline CDR1 LNHDA, CDR2 SQIVND (reference sequence). The ends lost 3 bases at V and 1 base at J; junction bases unmatched: 11. The CDR3 runs 17 residues. CDR3 sequence: CASSISTGVKGNTEAFF. In DNA form, the CDR3 reads TGTGCCAGTAGTATCTCAACAGGGGTGAAGGGGAACACTGAAGCTTTCTTT. The full variable domain, its missing parts supplied by reference TRBV19 and TRBJ1-1, is DGGITQSPKYLFRKEGQNVTLSCEQNLNHDAMYWYRQDPGQGLRLIYYSQIVNDFQKGDIAEGYSVSREKKESFPLTVTSAQKNPTAFYLCASSISTGVKGNTEAFFGQGTRLTVV.

J is TRBJ1-1 and V is TRBV15, with D tentatively TRBD1 (5 bases). The CDR3 extends over 16 amino acids. The V and J ends lost 1 base and 6 bases respectively, with 18 bases between them. Germline CDR1 is LNHNV and CDR2 is YYDKDF (reference sequence). The CDR3 nucleotides read TGTGCCACCAGCAGAGCTGGAGCAGGGAAGGTCCCTGAAGCTTTCTTT. It yields the protein CATSRAGAGKVPEAFF.

The chain carries TRBV5-1 and TRBJ2-5; TRBD2 might be the D (6 bases). The V gene's germline CDR1 is SGHRS and CDR2 YFSETQ. V shed 3 bases and J shed 2 bases, with 26 bases lying between them. The CDR3 runs 19 residues. For the CDR3, the DNA is TGCGCCAGCAGCTCAGAATTAGGGTCCGGGGGACGGTTTCAAGAGACCCAGTACTTC. Protein product: CASSSELGSGGRFQETQYF.

This chain uses TRBV18 with TRBJ1-1; 7 bases are a match to TRBD1. CDR1 is KGHSH and CDR2 is LQKENI in the germline V gene. The CDR3 contains 15 residues. Losses at the gene ends were 3 bases for V and 4 bases for J; bases not matched to a gene: 8. CDR3 sequence: CASSPQGQMVTEAFF. The CDR3 DNA follows: TGTGCCAGCTCACCCCAGGGACAGATGGTCACTGAAGCTTTCTTT.

The chain recombines TRBV27 with TRBJ2-3; 7 bases are shared with TRBD2. CDR1 and CDR2 (germline): MNHEY, SMNVEV (reference sequence). The CDR3 is 17 residues long. Trimming took 3 bases from V and 0 from J; bases not matched to a gene: 9. CDR3 amino acids: CASSFLSAGASTDTQYF. Here the CDR3 DNA reads TGTGCCAGCAGTTTTCTGTCTGCGGGAGCTAGCACAGATACGCAGTATTTT.

The V and J genes are TRBV5-1 and TRBJ1-1; 10 bases are shared with TRBD1. In germline, CDR1 is SGHRS, CDR2 YFSETQ. The CDR3 contains 15 residues. J gave up 2 bases and V 4 bases, and 5 bases lay outside the gene matches. As DNA, the CDR3 is TGCGCCAGCAGCCGGCGGACAGGGGGAAACACTGAAGCTTTCTTT. Translation: CASSRRTGGNTEAFF.

The chain joins TRBV18 to TRBJ1-2; D is possibly TRBD1 (6 bases). The CDR3 is 14 residues long. Germline values: CDR1 KGHSH, CDR2 LQKENI. Trimming shortened V by 2 bases and J by 7 bases, and 14 bases separated the two germline ends. DNA of the CDR3: TGTGCCAGCTCACCAGGGGGCCCGGTCGTTGGCTACACCTTC. This sequence encodes CASSPGGPVVGYTF.

This chain connects TRBV18 to TRBJ1-1, with 7 bases aligning to TRBD1. The CDR3 extends over 14 amino acids. Germline values: CDR1 KGHSH, CDR2 LQKENI. V gave up 6 bases and J gave up 7 bases; unmatched junction bases: 11. This chain's CDR3 is CASSPSTGVSEAFF. Written as DNA, the CDR3 is TGTGCCAGCTCCCCGAGTACAGGGGTTAGTGAAGCTTTCTTT.

This clone was found once. The V and J genes are TRBV7-9 and TRBJ1-1; 10 bases fit TRBD1. V lost 1 base to trimming and J lost 4 bases; unmatched junction nucleotides: 3. The CDR3 sequence is 15 residues long. Per germline, CDR1 SEHNR and CDR2 FQNEAQ (reference sequence). For the CDR3, the DNA is TGTGCCAGCAGCTTAGGGGGGACAGGGGTCACTGAAGCTTTCTTT. Translation gives CASSLGGTGVTEAFF.

The chain has TRBV19 and TRBJ2-3; D ambiguous. Trimming took off 1 base at V and 4 bases at J, with 15 bases between the two ends. The CDR3 spans 16 residues. Germline CDR1 LNHDA, CDR2 SQIVND (reference sequence). CDR3 amino acids: CASSIAPVGMADTQYF. For the CDR3, the DNA is TGTGCCAGTAGTATAGCACCCGTGGGCATGGCAGATACGCAGTATTTT.

The rearrangement links TRBV10-3 to TRBJ1-2, with D perhaps matching TRBD1 (6 bases). This CDR3 is built from 12 residues. Germline V gene sequence: CDR1 ENHRY, CDR2 SYGVKD. V lost 4 bases and J lost 10, with 13 bases in between. The CDR3 nucleotides are TGTGCCATCAGTGTTGATGGACAGCTCTACACCTTC. Its translation is CAISVDGQLYTF.

This clone occurred once. The chain carries TRBV15 and TRBJ1-2; D not resolved. Trimming left V 2 bases short and J 3 bases short, with 4 bases between. The length of the CDR3 is 12 residues. Germline V gene lookup returns CDR1 LNHNV and CDR2 YYDKDF (reference sequence). The CDR3 reads CATSRQDYGYTF. CDR3 bases: TGTGCCACCAGCAGACAGGACTATGGCTACACCTTC.

The chain employs TRBV19 and TRBJ1-2; no firm D call. The ends were cut back, 5 bases at V and 3 bases at J, with 16 bases in the middle. This CDR3 spans 15 amino acids. From germline, CDR1 is LNHDA and CDR2 SQIVND (reference sequence). Here the CDR3 DNA reads TGTGCCAGTAGTCCTACGATTGAGGGCTACTATGGCTACACCTTC. It specifies CASSPTIEGYYGYTF.

Worth noting for this clone: Other DNA sequences of this sample code for an identical CDR3. The chain has TRBV18 and TRBJ1-1; the match to TRBD1 covers 9 bases. Germline V lookup: CDR1 KGHSH, CDR2 LQKENI. The V segment lost 3 bases and the J segment 4 bases; nucleotides outside the gene matches: 0. The CDR3 consists of 13 residues. CDR3 nucleotide sequence: TGTGCCAGCTCACCGGGACAGGGCACTGAAGCTTTCTTT. This sequence encodes CASSPGQGTEAFF.

The V gene is TRBV11-1, the J gene TRBJ2-3, with TRBD2 matching over 11 bases. Germline-derived CDR1 and CDR2 are SGHAT and FQDESV (reference sequence). The CDR3 totals 16 residues. Losses at the gene ends were 2 bases for V and 4 bases for J; bases not matched to a gene: 5. CDR3 coding DNA: TGTGCCAGCAGCTTACAACTAGCGGGAGTCGCAGATACGCAGTATTTT. This encodes CASSLQLAGVADTQYF.